This TCR beta chain came from a study of T cell responses to AZD1222 COVID-19 vaccine. Using immunoSEQ multiplex PCR, the repertoire was profiled, and TCRdb retains in-frame clones only, with some absent. The data hold some 200,000 clones, with over 85% observed a single time. Trimming left V 1 base short and J 4 bases short, with 20 bases between. Looked up from germline, CDR1 is SGHRS and CDR2 is YFSETQ. The CDR3 runs 18 residues. Pooled in the analysis were second doses at about 4 or about 12 weeks. The clonotype originates from an adult who received the AZD1222 COVID-19 vaccine. Specimen: peripheral blood, collected 28 days after the second AZD1222 dose. The chain links TRBV5-1 to TRBJ2-2; a possible D gene is TRBD2 (7 bases). The CDR3 spells CASSLTPSGEGGTGELFF. CDR3 DNA sequence: TGCGCCAGCAGCTTGACCCCCTCAGGGGAGGGAGGCACCGGGGAGCTGTTTTTT.